The 5 T cell receptor beta chains listed next were all sequenced from one sample in a study of cytomegalovirus exposure and HLA in healthy donors. The PCR employed 60 Vbeta primers together with 13 Jbeta primers. Assay used: immunoSEQ multiplex PCR; TCRdb lists only in-frame clones, some missing. Counted here are approximately 90,000 clones, roughly three quarters occurring once; the ten biggest clones make up approximately 3.7%. Material: PBMCs. The receptors shown here come from a man in his thirties or forties in good health and CMV-seronegative.

The rearrangement links TRBV4-3 to TRBJ1-1; D call uncertain. V gave up 4 bases and J gave up 7 bases, with 22 bases separating them. Germline V CDR1 and CDR2: LGHNA, YSLEER. This CDR3 is built from 16 residues. The CDR3 here is CASSPSNLGNRDEAFF. As DNA, the CDR3 is TGCGCCAGCAGCCCCTCAAATCTAGGAAACCGAGATGAAGCTTTCTTT.

This chain's CDR3 is CASSLRPRGAEAFF. In nucleotides, the CDR3 is TGTGCCAGCAGCCTGAGACCCAGGGGCGCTGAAGCTTTCTTT. The genes are TRBV13 and TRBJ1-1, with D maybe TRBD1 (6 bases). This CDR3 is 14 amino acids long. With 5 bases removed from V and 6 bases from J, the gap between germline ends came to 16 bases. CDR1 and CDR2 from the germline V gene are PRHDT and FYEKMQ (reference sequence).

This clone was picked up a small number of times. This chain links TRBV27 with TRBJ1-6; 10 bases agree with TRBD1. With V trimmed by 5 bases and J by 6 bases, 13 bases remained unmatched. CDR3 length equals 18 residues. Germline V gene sequence: CDR1 MNHEY, CDR2 SMNVEV (reference sequence). The CDR3, as DNA: TGTGCCAGCAGTATCCACTCGCGGACAGGGGGGGTTAATTCACCCCTCCACTTT. Translating it yields CASSIHSRTGGVNSPLHF.

CDR3 in DNA: TGTGCCAGTAGTTTTCAACCCGACTCCCATGAGCAGTTCTTC. It encodes CASSFQPDSHEQFF. The gene calls are TRBV19 and TRBJ2-1; D ambiguous. The CDR3 extends over 14 amino acids. Trimming pared 5 bases from V and 8 bases from J, leaving 16 bases between. CDR1 LNHDA and CDR2 SQIVND come from the germline V gene (reference sequence).

CDR3 protein: CASSSSVGGGTDTQYF. The CDR3 bases are TGTGCCAGCAGCAGCTCGGTGGGGGGGGGCACAGATACGCAGTATTTT. The J gene is TRBJ2-3, the V gene TRBV2, with 7 bases matching TRBD2. V shed 6 bases and J 1 base; nucleotides not matched to a gene: 10. CDR3 length equals 16 residues. Germline V gene data show CDR1 as SNHLY and CDR2 as FYNNEI.